This TCR beta chain derives from a study of identical twins. Study-wide findings and caveats: Fewer insertions were carried by abundant cord blood beta clonotypes, but none was seen in memory repertoires.

On this clonotype itself: No antigen is known for it.

Template switching, a step in the protocol, added a universal primer site, and cDNA carried unique molecular identifiers. From the 5' RACE reads, TCRdb called clonotypes with MiXCR, one entry per CDR3 protein. The sample holds some 1,600,000 distinct CDR3 sequences; more than 30% are singletons and the top ten take 0.25% to 0.3%. CDR1 and CDR2 (germline): LGHNA, YNFKEQ. The CDR3 loop spans 15 amino acids. V was pared by 0 bases and J by 5 bases, with 11 bases between. The source material was cord blood. The receptor comes from a newborn girl in good health. The chain couples TRBV4-2 to TRBJ2-1; the D is unclear. The chain's CDR3 is CASSQDRRPHNEQFF. In DNA form, the CDR3 reads TGTGCCAGCAGCCAAGATCGCCGGCCCCACAATGAGCAGTTCTTC.